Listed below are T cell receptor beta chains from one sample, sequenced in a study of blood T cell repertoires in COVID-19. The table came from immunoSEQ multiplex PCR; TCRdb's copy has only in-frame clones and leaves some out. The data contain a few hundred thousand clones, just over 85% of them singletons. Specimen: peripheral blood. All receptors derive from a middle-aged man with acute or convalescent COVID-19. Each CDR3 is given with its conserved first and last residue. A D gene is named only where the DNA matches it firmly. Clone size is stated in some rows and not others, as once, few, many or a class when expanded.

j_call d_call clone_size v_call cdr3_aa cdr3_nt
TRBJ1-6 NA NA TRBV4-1 CASSQDLAESSYNSPLHF TGCGCCAGCAGCCAAGATTTAGCAGAGAGCTCCTATAATTCACCCCTCCACTTT
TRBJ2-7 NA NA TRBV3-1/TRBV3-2 CASSQVAMSSYEQYF TGTGCCAGCAGCCAAGTTGCTATGAGCTCCTACGAGCAGTACTTC
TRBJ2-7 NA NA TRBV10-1 CASSESSQALDEQYF TGCGCCAGCAGTGAGTCTAGTCAGGCTCTGGACGAGCAGTACTTC
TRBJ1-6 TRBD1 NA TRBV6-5 CASRTGGSSPLHF TGTGCCAGCAGAACAGGGGGTAGTTCACCCCTCCACTTT
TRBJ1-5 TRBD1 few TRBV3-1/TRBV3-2 CASSFGQGIGNQPQHF TGTGCCAGCAGCTTCGGACAGGGGATTGGCAATCAGCCCCAGCATTTT
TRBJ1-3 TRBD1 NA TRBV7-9 CASSPSGTGLTIYF TGTGCCAGCAGCCCGAGTGGGACAGGTCTCACCATATATTTT
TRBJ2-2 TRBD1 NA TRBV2 CASSGTGRHGELFF TGTGCCAGCAGTGGGACAGGGCGGCACGGGGAGCTGTTTTTT
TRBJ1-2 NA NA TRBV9 CASSVAGNYGYTF TGTGCCAGCAGCGTAGCAGGAAACTATGGCTACACCTTC
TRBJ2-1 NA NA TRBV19 CASSTGDSYNEQFF TGTGCCAGTAGCACAGGCGACTCCTACAATGAGCAGTTCTTC
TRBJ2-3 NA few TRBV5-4 CASSRLGGERDTQYF TGTGCCAGCAGCCGACTAGGCGGGGAGCGGGATACGCAGTATTTT
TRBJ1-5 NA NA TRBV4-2 CASSQDLREPQHF TGTGCCAGCAGCCAAGATTTACGGGAGCCCCAGCATTTT
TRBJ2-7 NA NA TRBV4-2 CASSYFRTAPMEGQYF TGTGCCAGCAGCTACTTTAGGACAGCCCCCATGGAAGGGCAGTATTTC
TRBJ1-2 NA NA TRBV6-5 CASRDNPYGYTF TGTGCCAGCCGGGATAACCCCTATGGCTACACCTTC
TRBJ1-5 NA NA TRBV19 CASGEGQPQHF TGTGCCAGTGGGGAGGGTCAGCCCCAGCATTTT
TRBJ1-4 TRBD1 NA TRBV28 CASSRPGQANEKLFF TGTGCCAGCAGTCGTCCGGGACAGGCTAATGAAAAACTGTTTTTT
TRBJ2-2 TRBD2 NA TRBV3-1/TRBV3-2 CASSPRLSGGGLFF TGTGCCAGCAGCCCTCGACTTAGCGGGGGAGGACTGTTTTTT
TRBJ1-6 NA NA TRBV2 CASSQGSSPLHF TGTGCCAGCAGCCAGGGATCCTCACCCCTCCACTTT
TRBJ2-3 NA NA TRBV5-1 CASSLAGGNTQYF TGCGCCAGCAGCTTGGCAGGGGGGAATACGCAGTATTTT
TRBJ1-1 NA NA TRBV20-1 CSASYNTEAFF TGCAGTGCTAGCTATAACACTGAAGCTTTCTTT
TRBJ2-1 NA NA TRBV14 CASTAGNEQFF TGTGCCAGCACGGCGGGCAATGAGCAGTTCTTC
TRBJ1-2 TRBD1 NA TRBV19 CASSYYPGQGDRGYTF TGTGCCAGTAGTTACTACCCGGGACAGGGCGACCGCGGCTACACCTTC
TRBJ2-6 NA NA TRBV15 CATSRERDPSSGANVLTF TGTGCCACCAGCAGAGAGAGGGATCCAAGCTCTGGGGCCAACGTCCTGACTTTC
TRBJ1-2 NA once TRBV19 CASSIDPGGYGYTF TGTGCCAGTAGTATAGACCCCGGGGGCTATGGCTACACCTTC
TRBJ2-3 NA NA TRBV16 CALIRSGGPWDTQYF TGTGCCCTAATCCGATCTGGCGGGCCTTGGGATACGCAGTATTTT
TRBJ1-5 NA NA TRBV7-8 CASSKGVGNQPQHF TGTGCCAGCAGCAAAGGAGTGGGCAATCAGCCCCAGCATTTT
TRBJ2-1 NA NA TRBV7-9 CASSPQGGEQFF TGTGCCAGCAGCCCACAGGGGGGGGAGCAGTTCTTC
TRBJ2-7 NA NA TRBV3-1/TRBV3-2 CASSHQGTQQYF TGTGCCAGCAGCCACCAGGGAACTCAGCAGTACTTC
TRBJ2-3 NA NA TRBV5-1 CASSFPSTDTQYF TGCGCCAGCAGCTTTCCTAGCACAGATACGCAGTATTTT
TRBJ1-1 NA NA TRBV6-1 CASSEARRQPTEAFF TGTGCCAGCAGTGAAGCCCGTCGACAGCCGACTGAAGCTTTCTTT
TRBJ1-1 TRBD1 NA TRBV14 CASSYDRVSTEAFF TGTGCCAGCAGCTACGACAGGGTTAGCACTGAAGCTTTCTTT
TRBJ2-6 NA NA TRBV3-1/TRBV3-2 CASTPRGAGANVLTF TGTGCCAGCACCCCCAGGGGGGCTGGGGCCAACGTCCTGACTTTC
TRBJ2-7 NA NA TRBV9 CASSVGGGGTSSYEQYF TGTGCCAGCAGCGTAGGAGGTGGAGGCACGAGCTCCTACGAGCAGTACTTC
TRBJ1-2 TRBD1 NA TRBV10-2 CATTTGQAGYTF TGCGCCACAACGACCGGACAGGCGGGCTACACCTTC
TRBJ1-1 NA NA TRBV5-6 CASSLTGKNTEAFF TGTGCCAGCAGCTTGACAGGGAAGAACACTGAAGCTTTCTTT
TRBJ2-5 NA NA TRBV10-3 CAISVLALETQYF TGTGCCATCAGTGTTCTAGCTTTGGAGACCCAGTACTTC
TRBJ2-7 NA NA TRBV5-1 CASSPGQLYEQYF TGCGCCAGCAGCCCCGGACAGCTCTACGAGCAGTACTTC
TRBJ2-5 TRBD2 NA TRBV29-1 CSVGTSGSQETQYF TGCAGCGTGGGGACTAGCGGGAGCCAAGAGACCCAGTACTTC
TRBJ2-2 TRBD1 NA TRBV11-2 CASSLGTGDTGELFF TGTGCCAGCAGCTTAGGAACAGGGGACACCGGGGAGCTGTTTTTT
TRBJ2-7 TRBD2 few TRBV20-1 CSASSGGSSYEQYF TGCAGTGCTAGTAGCGGGGGGTCCTCCTACGAGCAGTACTTC